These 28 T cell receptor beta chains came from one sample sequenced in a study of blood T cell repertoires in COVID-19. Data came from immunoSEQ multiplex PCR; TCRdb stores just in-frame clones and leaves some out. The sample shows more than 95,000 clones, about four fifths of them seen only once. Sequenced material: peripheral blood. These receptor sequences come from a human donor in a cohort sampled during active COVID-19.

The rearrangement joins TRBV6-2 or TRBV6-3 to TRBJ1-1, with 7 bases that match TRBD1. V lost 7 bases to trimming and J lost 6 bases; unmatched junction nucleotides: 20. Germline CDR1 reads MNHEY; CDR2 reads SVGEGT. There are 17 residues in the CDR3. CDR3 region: CASIPPRRGQRTPEAFF. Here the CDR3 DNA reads TGTGCCAGCATCCCGCCGAGGAGGGGACAGCGGACCCCTGAAGCTTTCTTT.

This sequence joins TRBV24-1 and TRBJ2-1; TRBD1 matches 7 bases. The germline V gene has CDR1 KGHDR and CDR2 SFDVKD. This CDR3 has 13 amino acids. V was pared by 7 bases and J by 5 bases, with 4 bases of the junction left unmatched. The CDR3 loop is CATRGTAHNEQFF. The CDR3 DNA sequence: TGTGCCACCAGGGGGACAGCCCACAATGAGCAGTTCTTC.

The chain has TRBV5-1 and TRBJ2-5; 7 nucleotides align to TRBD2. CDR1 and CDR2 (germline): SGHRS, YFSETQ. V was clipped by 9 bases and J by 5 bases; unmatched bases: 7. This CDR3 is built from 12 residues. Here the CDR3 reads CATLLRGETQYF. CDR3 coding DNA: TGCGCCACCCTGTTGCGGGGGGAGACCCAGTACTTC.

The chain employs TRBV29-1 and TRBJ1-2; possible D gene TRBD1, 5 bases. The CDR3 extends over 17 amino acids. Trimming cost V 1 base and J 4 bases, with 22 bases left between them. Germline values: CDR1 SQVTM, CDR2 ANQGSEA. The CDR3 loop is CSVEGGNPLGRFYGYTF. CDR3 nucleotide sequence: TGCAGCGTTGAAGGTGGGAATCCTTTGGGGCGATTCTATGGCTACACCTTC.

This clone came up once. CDR3 residues: CASSQETGGFDEQFF. In nucleotides, the CDR3 is TGTGCCAGCAGCCAAGAAACGGGGGGTTTTGATGAGCAGTTCTTC. The chain employs TRBV4-2 and TRBJ2-1; 7 bases match TRBD2. The CDR3 is 15 amino acids. Unmatched junction bases numbered 7, after V lost 0 bases and J lost 8 bases. The germline V gene has CDR1 LGHNA and CDR2 YNFKEQ.

DNA of the CDR3: TGTGCCATCAGTCAGCGGGGAAACACAGATACGCAGTATTTT. Translated: CAISQRGNTDTQYF. The chain carries TRBV10-3 and TRBJ2-3; 7 nucleotides line up with TRBD2. Losses at the gene ends were 5 bases for V and 2 bases for J; bases not matched to a gene: 4. Germline-derived CDR1 and CDR2 are ENHRY and SYGVKD. There are 14 residues in the CDR3.

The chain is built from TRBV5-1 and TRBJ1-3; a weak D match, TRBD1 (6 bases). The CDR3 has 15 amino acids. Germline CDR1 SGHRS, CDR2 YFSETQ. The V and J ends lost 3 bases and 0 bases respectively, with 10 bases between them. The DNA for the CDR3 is TGCGCCAGCAGCTACGGACAGACCTCTGGAAACACCATATATTTT. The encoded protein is CASSYGQTSGNTIYF.

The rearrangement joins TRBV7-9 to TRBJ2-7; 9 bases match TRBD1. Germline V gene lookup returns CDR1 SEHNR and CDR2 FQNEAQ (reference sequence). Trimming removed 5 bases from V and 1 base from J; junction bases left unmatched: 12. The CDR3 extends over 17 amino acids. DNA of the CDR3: TGTGCCAGCAGCATGGGGTTAACCGGGACAGGGTCCTACGAGCAGTACTTC. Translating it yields CASSMGLTGTGSYEQYF.

DNA of the CDR3: TGTGCCAGCAGCATCGGGTGGGAGGGGAACTATGGCTACACCTTC. Translation: CASSIGWEGNYGYTF. The chain has TRBV7-9 and TRBJ1-2, with TRBD1 as a possible D gene (5 bases). Germline V lookup: CDR1 SEHNR, CDR2 FQNEAQ (reference sequence). Trimming took 5 bases from V and 2 from J, leaving 15 bases between them. The CDR3 has 15 residues.

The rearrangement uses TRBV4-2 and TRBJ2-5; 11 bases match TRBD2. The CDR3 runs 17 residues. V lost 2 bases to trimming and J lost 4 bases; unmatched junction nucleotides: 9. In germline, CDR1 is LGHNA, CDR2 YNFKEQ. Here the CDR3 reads CASSQLVSGGEGETQYF. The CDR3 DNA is TGTGCCAGCAGCCAATTGGTTAGCGGGGGGGAGGGAGAGACCCAGTACTTC.

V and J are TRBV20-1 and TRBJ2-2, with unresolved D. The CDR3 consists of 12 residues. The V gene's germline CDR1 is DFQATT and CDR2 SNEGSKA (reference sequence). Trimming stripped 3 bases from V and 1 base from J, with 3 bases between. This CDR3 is CSASRNTGELFF. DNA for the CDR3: TGCAGTGCTAGTCGGAACACCGGGGAGCTGTTTTTT.

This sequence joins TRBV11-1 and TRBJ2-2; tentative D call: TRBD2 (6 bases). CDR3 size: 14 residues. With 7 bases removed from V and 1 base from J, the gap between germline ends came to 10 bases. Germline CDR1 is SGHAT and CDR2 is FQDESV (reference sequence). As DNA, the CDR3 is TGTGCCAGCATATCCGGGGGGAACACCGGGGAGCTGTTTTTT. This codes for CASISGGNTGELFF.

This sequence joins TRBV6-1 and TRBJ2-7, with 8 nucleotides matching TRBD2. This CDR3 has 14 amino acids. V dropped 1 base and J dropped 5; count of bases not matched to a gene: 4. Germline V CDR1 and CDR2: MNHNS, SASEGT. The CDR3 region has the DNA TGTGCCAGCAGTGAAGTCGCGGGGGGAGACGAGCAGTACTTC. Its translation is CASSEVAGGDEQYF.

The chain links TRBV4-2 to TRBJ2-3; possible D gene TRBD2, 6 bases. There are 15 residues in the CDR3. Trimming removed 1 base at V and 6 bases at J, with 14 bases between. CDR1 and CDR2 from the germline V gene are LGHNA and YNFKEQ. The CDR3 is CASSQGDSWRDTQYF. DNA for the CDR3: TGTGCCAGCAGCCAAGGGGACTCATGGCGGGATACGCAGTATTTT.

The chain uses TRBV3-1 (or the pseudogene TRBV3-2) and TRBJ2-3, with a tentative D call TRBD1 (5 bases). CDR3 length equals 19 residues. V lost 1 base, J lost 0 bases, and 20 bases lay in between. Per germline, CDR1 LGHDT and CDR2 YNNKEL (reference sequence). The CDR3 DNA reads TGTGCCAGCAGCCAAGGCGAAGAGGATAGGACACCCAGCACAGATACGCAGTATTTT. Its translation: CASSQGEEDRTPSTDTQYF.

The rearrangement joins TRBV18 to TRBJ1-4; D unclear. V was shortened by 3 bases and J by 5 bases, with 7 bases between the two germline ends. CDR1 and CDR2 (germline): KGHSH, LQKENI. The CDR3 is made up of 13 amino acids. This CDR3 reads CASSPGVNEKLFF. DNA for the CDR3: TGTGCCAGCTCACCGGGAGTAAATGAAAAACTGTTTTTT.

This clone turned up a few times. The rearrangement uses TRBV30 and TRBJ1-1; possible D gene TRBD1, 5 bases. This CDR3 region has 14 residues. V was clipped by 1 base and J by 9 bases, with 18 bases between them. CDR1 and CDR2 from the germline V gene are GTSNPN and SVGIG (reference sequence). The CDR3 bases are TGTGCCTGGAGTGGGGGGGACCGTCAAGAAAAAGCTTTCTTT. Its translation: CAWSGGDRQEKAFF.

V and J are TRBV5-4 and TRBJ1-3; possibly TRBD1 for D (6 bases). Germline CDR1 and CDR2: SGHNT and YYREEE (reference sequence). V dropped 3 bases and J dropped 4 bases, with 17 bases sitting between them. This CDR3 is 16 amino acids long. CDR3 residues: CASSSSLQGRGNTIYF. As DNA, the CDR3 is TGTGCCAGCAGCTCGTCCCTACAGGGACGCGGAAACACCATATATTTT.

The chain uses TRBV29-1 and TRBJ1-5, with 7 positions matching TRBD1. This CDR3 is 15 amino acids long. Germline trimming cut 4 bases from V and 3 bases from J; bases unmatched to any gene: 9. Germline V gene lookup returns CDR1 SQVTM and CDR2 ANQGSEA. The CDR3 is CSVGQGAGVNQPQHF. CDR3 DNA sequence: TGCAGCGTTGGACAGGGCGCAGGGGTCAATCAGCCCCAGCATTTT.

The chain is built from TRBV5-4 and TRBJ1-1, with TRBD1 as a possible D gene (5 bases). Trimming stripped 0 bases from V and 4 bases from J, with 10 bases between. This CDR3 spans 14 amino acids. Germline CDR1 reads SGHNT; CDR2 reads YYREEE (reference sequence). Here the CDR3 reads CASSLDAGPTEAFF. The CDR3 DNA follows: TGTGCCAGCAGCTTGGACGCAGGGCCCACTGAAGCTTTCTTT.

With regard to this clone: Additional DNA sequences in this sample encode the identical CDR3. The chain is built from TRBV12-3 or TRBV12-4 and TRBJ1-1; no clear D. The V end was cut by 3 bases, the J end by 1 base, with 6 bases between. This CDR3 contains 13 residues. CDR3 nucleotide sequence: TGTGCCAGCAGTTTCGCAGGGAACACTGAAGCTTTCTTT. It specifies CASSFAGNTEAFF.

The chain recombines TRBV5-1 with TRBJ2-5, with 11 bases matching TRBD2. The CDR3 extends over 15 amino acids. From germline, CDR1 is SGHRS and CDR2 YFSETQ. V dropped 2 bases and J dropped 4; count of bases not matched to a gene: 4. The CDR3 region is CASSFGLAGVETQYF. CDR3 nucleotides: TGCGCCAGCAGCTTCGGACTAGCGGGTGTAGAGACCCAGTACTTC.

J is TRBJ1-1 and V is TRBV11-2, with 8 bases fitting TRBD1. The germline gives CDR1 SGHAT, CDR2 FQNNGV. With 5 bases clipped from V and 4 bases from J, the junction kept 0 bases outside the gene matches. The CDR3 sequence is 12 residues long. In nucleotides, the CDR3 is TGTGCCAGCAGCACAGGGGGCACTGAAGCTTTCTTT. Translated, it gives CASSTGGTEAFF.

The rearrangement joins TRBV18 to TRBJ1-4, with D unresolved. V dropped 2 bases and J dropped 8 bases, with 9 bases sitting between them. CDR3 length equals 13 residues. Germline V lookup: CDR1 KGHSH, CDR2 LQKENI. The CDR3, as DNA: TGTGCCAGCTCACCAAGTAGAGGGGAAAAACTGTTTTTT. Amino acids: CASSPSRGEKLFF.

CDR3 in amino acids: CASSDQGPNQPQHF. Written as DNA, the CDR3 is TGTGCCAGTAGTGACCAGGGTCCAAATCAGCCCCAGCATTTT. The V and J genes are TRBV19 and TRBJ1-5; tentative D call: TRBD1 (5 bases). The V and J ends lost 5 bases and 4 bases respectively, with 12 bases between them. The germline CDR1 and CDR2 sequences are LNHDA and SQIVND (reference sequence). CDR3 length: 14 amino acids.

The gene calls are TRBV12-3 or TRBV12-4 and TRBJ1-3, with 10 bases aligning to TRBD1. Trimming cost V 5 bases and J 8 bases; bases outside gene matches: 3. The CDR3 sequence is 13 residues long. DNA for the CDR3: TGTGCCAGCAGTCGACAGGGGGCCTACACCATATATTTT. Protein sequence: CASSRQGAYTIYF.

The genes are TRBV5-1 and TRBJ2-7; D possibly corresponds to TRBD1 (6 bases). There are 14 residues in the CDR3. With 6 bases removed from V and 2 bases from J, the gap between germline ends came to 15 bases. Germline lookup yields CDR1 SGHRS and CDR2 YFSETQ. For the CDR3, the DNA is TGCGCCAGCACCCGAGGGGGTCCCCCCTACGAGCAGTACTTC. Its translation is CASTRGGPPYEQYF.

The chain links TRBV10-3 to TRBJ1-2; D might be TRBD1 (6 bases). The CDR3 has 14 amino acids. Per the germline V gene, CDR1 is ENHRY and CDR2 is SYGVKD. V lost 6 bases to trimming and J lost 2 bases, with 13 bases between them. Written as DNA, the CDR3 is TGTGCCATCAGGGGATTGGGGGCGAACTATGGCTACACCTTC. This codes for CAIRGLGANYGYTF.